Reported below is one T cell receptor (beta chain). The antigen is not known. A read error may produce the germline difference seen at one junction end. A J-beta primer mix and a sample-barcoded 5' primer were used in a second PCR of roughly 6 to 11 cycles. Template switching added a 12-random-nucleotide identifier to every cDNA molecule. From the 5' RACE reads, TCRdb called clonotypes with MiXCR, one entry per CDR3 protein. This table has 1.5 million to 2 million distinct CDR3 sequences, roughly 27% appearing once. The CDR3 spans 16 residues. CDR1 MNHEY and CDR2 SVGEGT come from the germline V gene. Each donor was a healthy Caucasian individual from Russia, aged about 6 to 100. This sample was included in a study of blood T cells in healthy people across ages. Notes on the study in general: Higher diversity and more naive CD4+ cells were features of long-lived donors, compared to aged donors. The study could not conclusively compare naive and antigen-experienced cells, given its unsorted PBMCs.

The source is a woman in her 30s in good health. Source material: blood. The rearrangement joins TRBV6-2 or TRBV6-3 to TRBJ2-1; TRBD2 aligns across 9 bases. In DNA form, the CDR3 reads TGTGCCAGCAGTTACGGTCTAGCGGGACGTAACAATGAGCGGTTCTTC. Encoded protein: CASSYGLAGRNNERFF.